Presented here are 8 T cell receptor beta chains from one specimen sequenced in a study of T cell responses to AZD1222 COVID-19 vaccine. Only in-frame clones appear in the TCRdb table, and some are missing; sequencing was by immunoSEQ multiplex PCR. This repertoire shows 150,000 to 200,000 clones, about nine tenths found once; its top ten account for approximately 2.8%. The input for sequencing was peripheral blood, taken on day 0 of AZD1222 vaccination. These TCRs come from an adult in good health.

The V call is TRBV12-5, the J call TRBJ2-7; D call uncertain. CDR1 and CDR2 from the germline V gene are LGHNT and FRNRAP. V was shortened by 0 bases and J by 0 bases, with 9 bases between the two germline ends. The CDR3 contains 15 residues. Here the CDR3 reads CASGLVVGNSYEQYF. DNA of the CDR3: TGTGCTAGTGGTTTGGTAGTAGGGAACTCCTACGAGCAGTACTTC.

This chain links TRBV7-9 with TRBJ1-5; the D is unclear. Germline V gene lookup returns CDR1 SEHNR and CDR2 FQNEAQ (reference sequence). Trimming took off 2 bases at V and 2 bases at J, with 7 bases between the two ends. The CDR3 is 14 amino acids. The CDR3 nucleotides read TGTGCCAGCAGCTTAATCGATGGCAATCAGCCCCAGCATTTT. Its translation: CASSLIDGNQPQHF.

This clone is medium-sized. The V call is TRBV6-1, the J call TRBJ2-7, with D tentatively TRBD1 (5 bases). Germline V gene data show CDR1 as MNHNS and CDR2 as SASEGT. This CDR3 is 14 amino acids long. V was cut by 0 bases and J by 0 bases, with 6 bases left in between. The CDR3 region has the DNA TGTGCCAGCAGTGAAGCAGACAGCTCCTACGAGCAGTACTTC. Protein: CASSEADSSYEQYF.

This clone is a singleton in its sample. The chain couples TRBV3-1 (or the pseudogene TRBV3-2) to TRBJ1-1, with no clear D. This CDR3 is built from 15 residues. Germline loops: CDR1 LGHDT, CDR2 YNNKEL (reference sequence). With 0 bases removed from V and 5 bases from J, the gap between germline ends came to 13 bases. DNA of the CDR3: TGTGCCAGCAGCCAAGATACGGGTCCTAGGACTGAAGCTTTCTTT. Amino acids: CASSQDTGPRTEAFF.

The chain links TRBV5-4 to TRBJ2-3; 8 bases are a match to TRBD2. The CDR3 has 14 residues. Germline V gene sequence: CDR1 SGHNT, CDR2 YYREEE (reference sequence). The J segment lost 4 bases and the V segment lost 6 bases, leaving 7 bases of the junction unmatched. For the CDR3, the DNA is TGTGCCAGCAACTCTCCCGGGGGGGCAGATACGCAGTATTTT. It yields the protein CASNSPGGADTQYF.

This chain joins TRBV4-1 and TRBJ2-1, with D unclear. Trimming cost V 0 bases and J 0 bases, with 12 bases left between them. This CDR3 has 17 amino acids. The germline V gene has CDR1 MGHRA and CDR2 YSYEKL. The CDR3 region is CASSQDYSRSSYNEQFF. Written as DNA, the CDR3 is TGCGCCAGCAGCCAAGATTACAGCAGGTCCTCCTACAATGAGCAGTTCTTC.

The chain employs TRBV2 and TRBJ1-1; the D gene is possibly TRBD1 (5 bases). The V gene lost 6 bases and the J gene lost 6 bases, with 14 bases spanning the gap. The germline CDR1 and CDR2 sequences are SNHLY and FYNNEI. This CDR3 region has 13 residues. The CDR3 is CASRPGGYAEAFF. The DNA for the CDR3 is TGTGCCAGCAGACCCGGGGGATACGCTGAAGCTTTCTTT.

The chain recombines TRBV30 with TRBJ2-5, with D perhaps being TRBD1 or TRBD2 (6 bases each). The V gene lost 5 bases and the J gene lost 7 bases, with 20 bases spanning the gap. Germline V gene lookup returns CDR1 GTSNPN and CDR2 SVGIG (reference sequence). CDR3 length: 14 amino acids. The chain's CDR3 is CAWGGLTGVGTQYF. The CDR3 DNA follows: TGTGCCTGGGGGGGGCTGACTGGCGTAGGGACCCAGTACTTC.